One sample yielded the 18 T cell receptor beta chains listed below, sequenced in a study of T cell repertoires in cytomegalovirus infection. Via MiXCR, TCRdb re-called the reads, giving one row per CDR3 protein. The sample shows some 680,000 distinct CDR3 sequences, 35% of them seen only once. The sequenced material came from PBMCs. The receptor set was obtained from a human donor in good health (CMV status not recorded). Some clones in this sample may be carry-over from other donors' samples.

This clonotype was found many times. The CDR3: CASSLNGGTNSPLHF. The CDR3 DNA sequence: TGTGCCAGCAGCTTAAATGGGGGCACTAATTCACCCCTCCACTTT. The rearrangement links TRBV7-3 to TRBJ1-6; D possibly corresponds to TRBD1 (6 bases). The CDR3 has 15 amino acids. Deletions cut 1 base from V and 6 bases from J, with 10 bases between. The germline V gene has CDR1 SGHTA and CDR2 FQGTGA. Variable domain in full (rest from reference TRBV7-3 and TRBJ1-6): GAGVSQTPSNKVTEKGKYVELRCDPISGHTALYWYRQSLGQGPEFLIYFQGTGAADDSGLPNDRFFAVRPEGSVSTLKIQRTERGDSAVYLCASSLNGGTNSPLHFGNGTRLTVT.

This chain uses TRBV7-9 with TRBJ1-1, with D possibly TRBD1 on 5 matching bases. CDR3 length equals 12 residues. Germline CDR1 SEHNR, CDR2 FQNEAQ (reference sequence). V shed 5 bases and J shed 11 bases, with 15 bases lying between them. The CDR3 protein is CASSPGPLEAFF. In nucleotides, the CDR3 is TGTGCCAGCAGCCCGGGACCGCTGGAGGCTTTCTTT.

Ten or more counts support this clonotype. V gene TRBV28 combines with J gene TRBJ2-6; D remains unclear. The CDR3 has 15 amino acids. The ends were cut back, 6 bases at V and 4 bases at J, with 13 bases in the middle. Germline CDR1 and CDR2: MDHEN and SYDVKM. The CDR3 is CASSWLRTGANVLTF. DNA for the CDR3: TGTGCCAGCAGCTGGCTTAGAACCGGGGCCAACGTCCTGACTTTC.

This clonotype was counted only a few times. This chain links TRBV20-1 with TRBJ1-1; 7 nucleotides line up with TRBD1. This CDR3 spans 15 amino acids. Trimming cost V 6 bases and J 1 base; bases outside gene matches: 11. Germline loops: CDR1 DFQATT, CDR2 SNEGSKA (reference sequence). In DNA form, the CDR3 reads TGCAGTGCGAGGAATCGACAGGGACCGAACACTGAAGCTTTCTTT. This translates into CSARNRQGPNTEAFF.

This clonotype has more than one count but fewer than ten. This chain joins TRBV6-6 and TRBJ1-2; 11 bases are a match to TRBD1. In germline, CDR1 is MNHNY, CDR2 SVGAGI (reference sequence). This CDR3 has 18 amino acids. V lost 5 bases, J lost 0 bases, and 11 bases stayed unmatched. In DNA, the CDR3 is TGTGCCAGCAGTCCGAGGGACAGGGGGGCATATACTAACTATGGCTACACCTTC. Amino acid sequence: CASSPRDRGAYTNYGYTF.

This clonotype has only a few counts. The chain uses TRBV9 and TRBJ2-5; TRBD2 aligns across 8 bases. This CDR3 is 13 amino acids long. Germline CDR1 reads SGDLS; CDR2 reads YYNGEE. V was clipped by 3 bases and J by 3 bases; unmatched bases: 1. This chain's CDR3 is CASSGRGEETQYF. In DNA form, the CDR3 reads TGTGCCAGCAGCGGGCGGGGGGAAGAGACCCAGTACTTC.

CDR3 bases: TGTGCCAGCAGCCACGGACAGGGGGACTACGAGCAGTACTTC. It is translated as CASSHGQGDYEQYF. V and J are TRBV3-1 and TRBJ2-7; 10 bases fit TRBD1. The V gene end was trimmed by 3 bases and the J gene end by 3 bases; junction bases not matched to a gene: 2. CDR3 length: 14 residues. CDR1 and CDR2 (germline): LGHDT, YNNKEL (reference sequence).

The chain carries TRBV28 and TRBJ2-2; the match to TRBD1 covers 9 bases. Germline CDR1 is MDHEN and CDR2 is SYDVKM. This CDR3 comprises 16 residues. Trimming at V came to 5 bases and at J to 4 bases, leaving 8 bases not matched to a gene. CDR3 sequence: CASSHPGQGLTGELFF. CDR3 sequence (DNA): TGTGCCAGCAGTCACCCGGGACAGGGACTCACCGGGGAGCTGTTTTTT. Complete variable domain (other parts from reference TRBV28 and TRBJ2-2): DVKVTQSSRYLVKRTGEKVFLECVQDMDHENMFWYRQDPGLGLRLIYFSYDVKMKEKGDIPEGYSVSREKKERFSLILESASTNQTSMYLCASSHPGQGLTGELFFGEGSRLTVL.

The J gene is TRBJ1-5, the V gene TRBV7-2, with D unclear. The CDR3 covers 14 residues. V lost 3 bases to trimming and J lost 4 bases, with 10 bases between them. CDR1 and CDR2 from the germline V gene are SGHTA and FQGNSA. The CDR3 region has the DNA TGTGCCAGCAGCTTGGACCCAGCTAATCAGCCCCAGCATTTT. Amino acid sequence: CASSLDPANQPQHF.

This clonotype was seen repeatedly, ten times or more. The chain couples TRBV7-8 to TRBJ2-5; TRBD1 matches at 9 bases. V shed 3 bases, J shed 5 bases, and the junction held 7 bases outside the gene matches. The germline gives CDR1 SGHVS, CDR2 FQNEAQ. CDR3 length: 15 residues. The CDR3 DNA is TGTGCCAGCAGCTTGGTCGGACAGGGGTCGGAGACCCAGTACTTC. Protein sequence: CASSLVGQGSETQYF.

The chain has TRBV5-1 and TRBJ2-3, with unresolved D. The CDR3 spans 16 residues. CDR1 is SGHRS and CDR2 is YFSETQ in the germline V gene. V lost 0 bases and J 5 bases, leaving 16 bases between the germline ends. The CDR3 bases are TGCGCCAGCAGCTTGGATTCCGGCAGGTCAGGAGATACGCAGTATTTT. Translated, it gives CASSLDSGRSGDTQYF.

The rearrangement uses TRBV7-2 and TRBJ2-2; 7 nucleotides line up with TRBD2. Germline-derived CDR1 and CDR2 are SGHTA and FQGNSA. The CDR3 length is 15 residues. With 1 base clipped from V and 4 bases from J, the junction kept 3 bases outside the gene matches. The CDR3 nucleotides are TGTGCCAGCAGCTTAGTTCTAGCGGTCACCGGGGAGCTGTTTTTT. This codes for CASSLVLAVTGELFF.

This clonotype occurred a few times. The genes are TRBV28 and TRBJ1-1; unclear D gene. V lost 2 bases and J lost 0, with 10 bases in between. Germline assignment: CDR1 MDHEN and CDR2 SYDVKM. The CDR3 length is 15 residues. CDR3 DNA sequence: TGTGCCAGCAGTTTAAGGGTCGCGTTGAACACTGAAGCTTTCTTT. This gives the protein CASSLRVALNTEAFF.

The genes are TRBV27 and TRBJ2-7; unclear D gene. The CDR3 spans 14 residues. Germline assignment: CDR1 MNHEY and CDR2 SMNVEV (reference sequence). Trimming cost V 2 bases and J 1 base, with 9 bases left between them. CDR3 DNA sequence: TGTGCCAGCAGTTTAGGGATTTGGTCCTACGAGCAGTACTTC. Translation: CASSLGIWSYEQYF.

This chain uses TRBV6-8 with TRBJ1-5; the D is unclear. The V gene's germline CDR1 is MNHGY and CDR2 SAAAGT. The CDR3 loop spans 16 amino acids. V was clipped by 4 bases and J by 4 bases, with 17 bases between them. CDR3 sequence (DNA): TGTGCCAGCAGTTCCCACCGGACCCGGGAAAATCAGCCCCAGCATTTT. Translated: CASSSHRTRENQPQHF.

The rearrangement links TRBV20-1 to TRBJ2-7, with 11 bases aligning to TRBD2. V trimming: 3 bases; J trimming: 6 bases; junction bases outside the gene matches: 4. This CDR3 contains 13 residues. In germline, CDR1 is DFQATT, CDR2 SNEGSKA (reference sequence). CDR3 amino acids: CSARTGLAVEQYF. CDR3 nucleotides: TGCAGTGCTAGGACGGGACTAGCGGTCGAGCAGTACTTC.

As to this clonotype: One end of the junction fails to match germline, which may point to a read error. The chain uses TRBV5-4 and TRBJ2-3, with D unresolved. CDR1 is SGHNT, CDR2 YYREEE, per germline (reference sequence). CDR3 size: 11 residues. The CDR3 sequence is CASSVTHTQYF. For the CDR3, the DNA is TGTGCCAGCTCAGTCACACATACGCAGTATTTT.

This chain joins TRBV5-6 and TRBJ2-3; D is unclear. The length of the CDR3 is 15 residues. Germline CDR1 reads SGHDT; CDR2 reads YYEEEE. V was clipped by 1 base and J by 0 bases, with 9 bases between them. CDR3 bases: TGTGCCAGCAGCTTGCTGGGCGATAGCACAGATACGCAGTATTTT. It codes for CASSLLGDSTDTQYF.